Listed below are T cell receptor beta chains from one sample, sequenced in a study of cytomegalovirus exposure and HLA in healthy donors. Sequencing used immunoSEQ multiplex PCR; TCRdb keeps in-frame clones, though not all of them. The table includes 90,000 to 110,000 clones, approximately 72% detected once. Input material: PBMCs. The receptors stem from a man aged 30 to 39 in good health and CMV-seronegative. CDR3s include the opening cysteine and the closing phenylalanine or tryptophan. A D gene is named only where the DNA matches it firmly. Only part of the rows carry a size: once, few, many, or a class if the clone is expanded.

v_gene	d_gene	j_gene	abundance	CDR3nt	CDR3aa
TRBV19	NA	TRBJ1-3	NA	TGTGCCAGTAGTACCTCGGACAGCGGAAACACCATATATTTT	CASSTSDSGNTIYF
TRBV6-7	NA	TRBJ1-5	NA	TGTGCCATTATTTATCAGCCCCAGCATTTT	CAIIYQPQHF
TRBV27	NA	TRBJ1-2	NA	TGTGCCAGCAGCGTAACAGGGAACTATGGCTACACCTTC	CASSVTGNYGYTF
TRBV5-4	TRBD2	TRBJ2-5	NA	TGTGCCAGCAGCTGGACTAGCGGGAGTCCCCAAGAGACCCAGTACTTC	CASSWTSGSPQETQYF
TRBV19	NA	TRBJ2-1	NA	TGTGCCAGTAGTATAGATCGAGGCTACCAGAATAATGAGCAGTTCTTC	CASSIDRGYQNNEQFF
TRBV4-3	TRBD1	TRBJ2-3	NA	TGCGCCAGCAGCCAAGAACAAGTAACAGGGGAAATGTCGAGCACAGATACGCAGTATTTT	CASSQEQVTGEMSSTDTQYF
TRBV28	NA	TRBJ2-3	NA	TGTGCCAGCACTGGCCAGCGGAGCACAGATACGCAGTATTTT	CASTGQRSTDTQYF
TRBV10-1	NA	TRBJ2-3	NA	TGCGCCAGCAGTGAGAATGGGAGAGATACGCAGTATTTT	CASSENGRDTQYF
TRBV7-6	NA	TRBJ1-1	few	TGTGCCAGCAGCCCTAAATCCGTCCCTATGAACACTGAAGCTTTCTTT	CASSPKSVPMNTEAFF
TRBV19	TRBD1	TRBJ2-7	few	TGTGCCAGTAGTATCAGGGGGGAGCAGTACTTC	CASSIRGEQYF
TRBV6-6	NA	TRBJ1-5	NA	TGTGCCAGCTTATGGGGCATGGGTCAGCCCCAGCATTTT	CASLWGMGQPQHF
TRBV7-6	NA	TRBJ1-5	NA	TGTGCCAGCAGCTTACAGGGAACAGATCAGCCCCAGCATTTT	CASSLQGTDQPQHF
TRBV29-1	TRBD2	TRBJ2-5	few	TGCAGCGTTGAAGGGGGACTAGCGGGAGAGTTCGGAGAGACCCAGTACTTC	CSVEGGLAGEFGETQYF
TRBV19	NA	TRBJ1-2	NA	TGTGCCAGTCAAAACAACAACTATGGCTACACCTTC	CASQNNNYGYTF
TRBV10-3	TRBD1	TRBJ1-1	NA	TGTGCCATCAGAACAGGGGACGGCACTGAAGCTTTCTTT	CAIRTGDGTEAFF
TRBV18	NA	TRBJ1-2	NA	TGTGCCAGCTCACCCATGGTGGGGAGTACTATGGGTGGCTACACCTTC	CASSPMVGSTMGGYTF
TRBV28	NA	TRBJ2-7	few	TGTGCCAGCAGTGAGAGACAGGGGACGGGGGGCGAGCAGTACTTC	CASSERQGTGGEQYF